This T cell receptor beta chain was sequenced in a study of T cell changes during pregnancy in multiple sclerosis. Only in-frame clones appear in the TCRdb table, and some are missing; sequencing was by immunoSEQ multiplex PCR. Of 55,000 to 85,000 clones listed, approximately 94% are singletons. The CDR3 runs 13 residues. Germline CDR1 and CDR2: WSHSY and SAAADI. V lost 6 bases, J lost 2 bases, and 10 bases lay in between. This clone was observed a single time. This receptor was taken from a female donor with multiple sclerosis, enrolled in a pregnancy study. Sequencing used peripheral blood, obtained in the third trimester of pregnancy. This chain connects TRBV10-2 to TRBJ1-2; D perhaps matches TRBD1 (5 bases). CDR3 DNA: TGCGCCAGCAGAGGGGTTAGGAACTATGGCTACACCTTC. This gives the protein CASRGVRNYGYTF.